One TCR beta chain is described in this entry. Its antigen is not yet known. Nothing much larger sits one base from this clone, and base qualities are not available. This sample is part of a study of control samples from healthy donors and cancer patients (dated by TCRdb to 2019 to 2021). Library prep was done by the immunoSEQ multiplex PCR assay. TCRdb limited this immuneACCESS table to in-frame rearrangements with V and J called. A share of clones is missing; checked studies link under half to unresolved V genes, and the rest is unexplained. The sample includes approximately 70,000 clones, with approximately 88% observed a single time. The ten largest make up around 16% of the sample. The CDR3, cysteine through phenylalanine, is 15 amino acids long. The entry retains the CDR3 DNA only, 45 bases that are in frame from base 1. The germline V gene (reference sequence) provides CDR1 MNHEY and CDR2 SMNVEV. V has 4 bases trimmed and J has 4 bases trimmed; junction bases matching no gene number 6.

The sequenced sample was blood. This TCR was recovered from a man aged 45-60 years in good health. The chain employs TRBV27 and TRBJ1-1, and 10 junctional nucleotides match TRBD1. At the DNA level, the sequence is TGTGCCAGCAGTTGGGGGACAGGGGTTCCCACTGAAGCTTTCTTT. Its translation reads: CASSWGTGVPTEAFF.